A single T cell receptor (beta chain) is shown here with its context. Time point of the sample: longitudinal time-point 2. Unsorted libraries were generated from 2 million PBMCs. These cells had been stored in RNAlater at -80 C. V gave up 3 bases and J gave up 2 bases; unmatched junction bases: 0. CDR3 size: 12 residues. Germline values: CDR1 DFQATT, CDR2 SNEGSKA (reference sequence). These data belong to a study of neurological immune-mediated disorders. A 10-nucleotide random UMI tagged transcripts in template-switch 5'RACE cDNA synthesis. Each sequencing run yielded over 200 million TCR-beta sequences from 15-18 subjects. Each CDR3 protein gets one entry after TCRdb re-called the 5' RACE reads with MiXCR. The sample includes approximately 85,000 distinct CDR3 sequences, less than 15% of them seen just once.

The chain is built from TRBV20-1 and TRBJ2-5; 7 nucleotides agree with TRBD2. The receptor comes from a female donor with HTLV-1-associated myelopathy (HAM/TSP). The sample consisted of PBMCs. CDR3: CSARGLQETQYF. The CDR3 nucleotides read TGCAGTGCTAGGGGACTACAAGAGACCCAGTACTTC.